The T cell receptor (beta chain) under discussion was sequenced for a study of blood T cell repertoires in COVID-19. Participant ages covered about 18 to 100 years across 24 US areas. Sequencing used immunoSEQ multiplex PCR; TCRdb keeps in-frame clones, though not all of them. The sample has roughly 230,000 clones, roughly 84% seen once. The CDR3 extends over 14 amino acids. Germline CDR1 SNHLY, CDR2 FYNNEI. The V and J ends lost 4 bases and 0 bases respectively, with 7 bases between them. The chain has TRBV2 and TRBJ1-3; D is possibly TRBD1 (5 bases). Sequencing input: PBMCs or T cells enriched from blood (not recorded which). This sequence originates from a woman aged 50 to 65 who had been exposed to COVID-19. CDR3 DNA: TGTGCCAGCAGTGGGGACTACTCTGGAAACACCATATATTTT. It codes for CASSGDYSGNTIYF.